One and the same sample provided the 9 T cell receptor beta chains below, sequenced in a study of T cell repertoires in cytomegalovirus infection. From the reads, TCRdb called clonotypes with MiXCR, one entry per CDR3 protein. The sample holds some 180,000 distinct CDR3 sequences, nearly 9.5% seen once. Sample: PBMCs. The receptors derive from a human donor in good health (CMV status not recorded). Some clones in this sample may be carry-over from other donors' samples.

Only a few counts were recorded for this clonotype. The chain recombines TRBV29-1 with TRBJ2-7; TRBD2 matches at 7 bases. The germline CDR1 and CDR2 sequences are SQVTM and ANQGSEA. V was pared by 2 bases and J by 1 base, with 5 bases of the junction left unmatched. This CDR3 has 14 amino acids. CDR3 residues: CSVELAGVSYEQYF. CDR3 sequence (DNA): TGCAGCGTTGAATTAGCGGGCGTTTCCTACGAGCAGTACTTC.

This clonotype appeared many times. This sequence joins TRBV7-2 and TRBJ2-5; D might be TRBD1 or TRBD2, each matching 5 bases. The germline V and J ends were trimmed by 11 bases and 2 bases, with 12 bases remaining between them. Germline V gives CDR1 SGHTA, CDR2 FQGNSA. The CDR3 has 12 amino acids. The CDR3 region has the DNA TGTGCCCCGGGGCTGTCTCAAGAGACCCAGTACTTC. This translates into CAPGLSQETQYF.

The V gene is TRBV13, the J gene TRBJ2-2, with a possible D match to TRBD2 (6 bases). The CDR3 runs to 13 residues. Per the germline V gene, CDR1 is PRHDT and CDR2 is FYEKMQ (reference sequence). Trimming removed 6 bases from V and 7 bases from J, with 12 bases in between. The CDR3 DNA reads as TGTGCCAGCAGTAACAGGCGGGGCGGGGAGCTGTTTTTT. Its protein product is CASSNRRGGELFF.

The V and J genes are TRBV10-2 and TRBJ2-3; D may be TRBD2 (6 bases). Trimming stripped 2 bases from V and 5 bases from J, with 14 bases between. Germline CDR1 WSHSY, CDR2 SAAADI. CDR3 length: 15 amino acids. CDR3: CASSEELRGKDTQYF. CDR3 sequence (DNA): TGCGCCAGCAGTGAGGAGTTGCGGGGCAAAGATACGCAGTATTTT.

This clonotype was observed many times. The chain combines TRBV7-2 with TRBJ1-5; D is perhaps TRBD1 (5 bases). Germline CDR1 and CDR2: SGHTA and FQGNSA. The V gene lost 7 bases and the J gene lost 5 bases, with 12 bases spanning the gap. The CDR3 spans 13 residues. The CDR3 DNA follows: TGTGCCAGCACTGGACATCCTGATCAGCCCCAGCATTTT. Its translation is CASTGHPDQPQHF.

This clonotype was detected ten times or more. The chain links TRBV20-1 to TRBJ1-1; TRBD1 matches 10 bases. V lost 3 bases and J lost 6; bases outside the gene matches: 4. Germline-derived CDR1 and CDR2 are DFQATT and SNEGSKA (reference sequence). The CDR3 is made up of 13 amino acids. The DNA of the CDR3 is TGCAGTGCTAGGAGACAGGGGGCTTCTGAAGCTTTCTTT. It encodes CSARRQGASEAFF.

This chain joins TRBV6-1 and TRBJ2-1; D gene unclear. CDR3 length equals 18 residues. V shed 2 bases and J shed 5 bases, with 22 bases lying between them. CDR1 and CDR2 from the germline V gene are MNHNS and SASEGT. The CDR3 spells CASSESLAEAAFNNEQFF. As DNA, the CDR3 is TGTGCCAGCAGTGAATCCCTCGCCGAAGCAGCCTTCAACAATGAGCAGTTCTTC.

This clonotype has at least ten counts. The gene calls are TRBV2 and TRBJ2-1; 8 positions match TRBD2. V gave up 7 bases and J gave up 4 bases; unmatched junction bases: 9. This CDR3 contains 15 residues. CDR1 and CDR2 (germline): SNHLY, FYNNEI. CDR3 protein: CASKFSSGSYNEQFF. DNA of the CDR3: TGTGCCAGCAAGTTTTCTAGCGGGTCTTACAATGAGCAGTTCTTC. The full variable domain, completed using reference TRBV2 and TRBJ2-1, is EPEVTQTPSHQVTQMGQEVILRCVPISNHLYFYWYRQILGQKVEFLVSFYNNEISEKSEIFDDQFSVERPDGSNFTLKIRSTKLEDSAMYFCASKFSSGSYNEQFFGPGTRLTVL.

This clonotype was counted many times. This chain connects TRBV7-2 to TRBJ1-4, with no clear D. With 1 base removed from V and 4 bases from J, the gap between germline ends came to 10 bases. Germline CDR1 and CDR2: SGHTA and FQGNSA. The CDR3 covers 15 residues. CDR3 DNA: TGTGCCAGCAGCTTAGGGCCTAGGAATAATGAAAAACTGTTTTTT. It is translated as CASSLGPRNNEKLFF.